The 19 T cell receptor beta chains given below trace back to one sample, sequenced in a study of OX40 agonist ivuxolimab in advanced cancers. Only in-frame clones appear in the TCRdb table, and some are missing; sequencing was by immunoSEQ multiplex PCR. This sample has around 65,000 clones, with nearly 90% found just once. The sample in question was CD4+ or CD8+ T cells sorted from blood, obtained in a trial of the OX40 agonist ivuxolimab. The source of these receptors is an adult with an advanced solid tumor such as melanoma, head and neck, liver or kidney cancer.

The chain uses TRBV28 and TRBJ1-3; D is possibly TRBD1 (5 bases). Between the trimmed V and J ends, which lost 6 bases and 0 bases, there was a span of 12 bases. The CDR3 spans 15 residues. Germline CDR1 and CDR2: MDHEN and SYDVKM. The CDR3 DNA is TGTGCCAGCAGACCTGGGACCCGCTCTGGAAACACCATATATTTT. It is translated as CASRPGTRSGNTIYF.

CDR3 DNA: TGTGCCAGCAGTGGATCACTAGTGCCCTCGTACGAGCAGTACTTC. Encoded protein: CASSGSLVPSYEQYF. The genes are TRBV6-6 and TRBJ2-7, with D possibly matching TRBD2 (5 bases). In germline, CDR1 is MNHNY, CDR2 SVGAGI (reference sequence). The CDR3 length is 15 residues. V was shortened by 5 bases and J by 4 bases, with 18 bases between the two germline ends.

V usage is TRBV5-1 and J usage is TRBJ1-2; D possibly corresponds to TRBD1 (5 bases). CDR1 and CDR2 from the germline V gene are SGHRS and YFSETQ. The CDR3 spans 14 residues. Trimming shortened V by 3 bases and J by 8 bases, and 17 bases separated the two germline ends. As DNA, the CDR3 is TGCGCCAGCAGCTCGGGACGGGGACTCGTGGGCTACACCTTC. As protein: CASSSGRGLVGYTF.

This chain uses TRBV6-1 with TRBJ2-1; D might be TRBD1 or TRBD2, each matching 5 bases. The V gene's germline CDR1 is MNHNS and CDR2 SASEGT. There are 17 residues in the CDR3. The V and J ends lost 2 bases and 3 bases respectively, with 17 bases between them. The chain's CDR3 is CASSESGALSFYNEQFF. The CDR3, as DNA: TGTGCCAGCAGTGAATCCGGGGCGCTCTCTTTCTACAATGAGCAGTTCTTC.

This chain joins TRBV9 and TRBJ2-2, with D possibly called TRBD1 or TRBD2 (6 bases each). V gave up 4 bases and J gave up 2 bases, with 12 bases separating them. There are 15 residues in the CDR3. Germline V gene sequence: CDR1 SGDLS, CDR2 YYNGEE. CDR3 DNA: TGTGCCAGCAGCACCCTCGGGGGCAACACCGGGGAGCTGTTTTTT. Its protein is CASSTLGGNTGELFF.

The chain has TRBV10-3 and TRBJ2-7, with 8 bases identical to TRBD1. The CDR3 runs to 13 residues. Trimming removed 7 bases from V and 6 bases from J; junction bases left unmatched: 8. Per germline, CDR1 ENHRY and CDR2 SYGVKD. As DNA, the CDR3 is TGTGCCATCAAAATTCAGGGGGCTGGCGAGCAGTACTTC. It translates to CAIKIQGAGEQYF.

This clone has just a few counts. This chain links TRBV28 with TRBJ1-2; D gene unclear. The V gene lost 5 bases and the J gene lost 8 bases, with 12 bases spanning the gap. The CDR3 has 12 amino acids. Germline V gives CDR1 MDHEN, CDR2 SYDVKM. CDR3 protein: CASSTRPGGYTF. The CDR3 coding sequence is TGTGCCAGCAGTACCCGACCAGGAGGCTACACCTTC.

V usage is TRBV5-4 and J usage is TRBJ2-2; 8 nucleotides align to TRBD2. The junction had 8 bases not matched to a gene; V was cut back by 4 bases and J by 6 bases. In germline, CDR1 is SGHNT, CDR2 YYREEE (reference sequence). This CDR3 region has 15 residues. The CDR3 protein is CASSPRGAVAGELFF. CDR3 DNA: TGTGCCAGCAGCCCGCGGGGGGCGGTCGCCGGGGAGCTGTTTTTT.

The gene calls are TRBV7-8 and TRBJ2-5, with TRBD2 matching over 7 bases. J lost 5 bases, V lost 1 base, and 10 bases had no gene match. Germline CDR1 reads SGHVS; CDR2 reads FQNEAQ. This CDR3 spans 16 amino acids. Here the CDR3 reads CASSLVTAGVGETQYF. The CDR3 DNA follows: TGTGCCAGCAGCTTAGTAACGGCGGGAGTGGGGGAGACCCAGTACTTC.

Worth noting for this clone: Additional DNA sequences in this sample encode the identical CDR3. The rearrangement uses TRBV18 and TRBJ2-2; no firm D call. CDR3 length: 13 residues. Trimming took 1 base from V and 6 from J, leaving 6 bases between them. Germline-derived CDR1 and CDR2 are KGHSH and LQKENI. In DNA form, the CDR3 reads TGTGCCAGCTCACCACAGGGCGCCGGGGAGCTGTTTTTT. Translation gives CASSPQGAGELFF.

CDR3 in DNA: TGTGCCAGCAGCGTCGGGACTTGGCTCACAGATACGCAGTATTTT. Encoded protein: CASSVGTWLTDTQYF. This rearrangement joins TRBV5-6 to TRBJ2-3; D perhaps matches TRBD2 (6 bases). Germline CDR1 is SGHDT and CDR2 is YYEEEE. Trimming took off 4 bases at V and 2 bases at J, with 14 bases between the two ends. The length of the CDR3 is 15 residues.

The genes are TRBV6-5 and TRBJ1-2, with 7 bases that match TRBD1. This CDR3 comprises 15 residues. Germline values: CDR1 MNHEY, CDR2 SVGAGI. The junction had 11 bases not matched to a gene; V was cut back by 7 bases and J by 3 bases. CDR3 amino acids: CASIGVGQGDYGYTF. The CDR3, as DNA: TGTGCCAGCATCGGGGTCGGTCAGGGGGACTATGGCTACACCTTC.

V and J are TRBV7-3 and TRBJ2-1; no clear D gene. V dropped 5 bases and J dropped 3 bases, with 14 bases sitting between them. The CDR3 contains 15 residues. Per germline, CDR1 SGHTA and CDR2 FQGTGA. The CDR3 coding sequence is TGTGCCAGCAGCGCGGTTCGAACGGGCTACAATGAGCAGTTCTTC. Its translation: CASSAVRTGYNEQFF.

The V and J genes are TRBV29-1 and TRBJ2-6; 7 nucleotides line up with TRBD1. V gave up 6 bases and J gave up 0 bases; unmatched junction bases: 8. Germline-derived CDR1 and CDR2 are SQVTM and ANQGSEA. The CDR3 totals 16 residues. Here the CDR3 DNA reads TGCAGCGTAGGACAGGCCCGATCCTCTGGGGCCAACGTCCTGACTTTC. This codes for CSVGQARSSGANVLTF.

In its sample, this clone was seen once. The V gene is TRBV2, the J gene TRBJ2-3; tentative D call: TRBD2 (5 bases). Trimming took off 8 bases at V and 3 bases at J, with 12 bases between the two ends. Germline-derived CDR1 and CDR2 are SNHLY and FYNNEI. The CDR3 is 13 amino acids. CDR3 protein: CASSVGRTDTQYF. CDR3 nucleotide sequence: TGTGCCAGCTCTGTTGGGAGAACAGATACGCAGTATTTT.

In DNA, the CDR3 is TGTGCCAGTAGTATTCTGAGGGAAAGCTCCTACGAGCAGTACTTC. It encodes CASSILRESSYEQYF. The chain links TRBV19 to TRBJ2-7, with D possibly being TRBD2 (5 bases). The V and J ends lost 3 bases and 0 bases respectively, with 12 bases between them. The germline V gene has CDR1 LNHDA and CDR2 SQIVND (reference sequence). The length of the CDR3 is 15 residues.

This clone was detected once. The CDR3 protein is CACFSGNTIYF. The CDR3 DNA is TGTGCCTGTTTCTCTGGAAACACCATATATTTT. The chain is built from TRBV30 and TRBJ1-3; no clear D gene. The ends were cut back, 6 bases at V and 0 bases at J, with 3 bases in the middle. Germline-derived CDR1 and CDR2 are GTSNPN and SVGIG (reference sequence). The CDR3 is 11 amino acids. Complete variable domain (other parts from reference TRBV30 and TRBJ1-3): SQTIHQWPATLVQPVGSPLSLECTVEGTSNPNLYWYRQAAGRGLQLLFYSVGIGQISSEVPQNLSASRPQDRQFILSSKKLLLSDSGFYLCACFSGNTIYFGEGSWLTVV.

The chain carries TRBV30 and TRBJ1-4; D is uncertain. CDR1 is GTSNPN, CDR2 SVGIG, per germline (reference sequence). The CDR3 length is 12 residues. The V end was cut by 2 bases, the J end by 11 bases, with 12 bases between. The DNA of the CDR3 is TGTGCCTGGAGTCCGGTGGAGGAGAAACTGTTTTTT. It encodes CAWSPVEEKLFF. The full variable domain, its missing parts supplied by reference TRBV30 and TRBJ1-4, is SQTIHQWPATLVQPVGSPLSLECTVEGTSNPNLYWYRQAAGRGLQLLFYSVGIGQISSEVPQNLSASRPQDRQFILSSKKLLLSDSGFYLCAWSPVEEKLFFGSGTQLSVL.

The chain links TRBV5-5 to TRBJ2-7; 7 bases are shared with TRBD2. This CDR3 contains 14 residues. Germline V gene data show CDR1 as SGHKS and CDR2 as YYEKEE (reference sequence). With V trimmed by 0 bases and J by 4 bases, 4 bases remained unmatched. This CDR3 is CASSLGGAGYEQYF. The CDR3 DNA sequence: TGTGCCAGCAGCTTGGGGGGAGCGGGGTACGAGCAGTACTTC.